Reported below is one T cell receptor (beta chain). The source of the sample is a study of blood T cell repertoires in COVID-19. At the level of the study: The origin of the acute and convalescent COVID-19 samples was the United States, Italy and Spain. PBMCs, B-cell-depleted T cells, or T cells provided the cDNA or gDNA that made up the material.

This CDR3 is built from 14 residues. Germline CDR1 reads SNHLY; CDR2 reads FYNNEI. The V and J ends lost 7 bases and 7 bases respectively, with 16 bases between them. The data were produced by immunoSEQ multiplex PCR, yet TCRdb's version contains in-frame clones alone and is incomplete. This sample has under 300,000 clones, with around 90% found just once. The J gene is TRBJ1-4, the V gene TRBV2; D perhaps matches TRBD1 (5 bases). The sequence derives from a man younger than 45 with COVID-19, enrolled during active disease. Sequencing used peripheral blood. The CDR3 DNA is TGTGCCAGCAAGTCGGGGGTTTACACTGAAAAACTGTTTTTT. Translation gives CASKSGVYTEKLFF.